These 25 T cell receptor beta chains came from one sample sequenced in a study of cytomegalovirus exposure and HLA in healthy donors. Primers: 60 Vbeta forward and 13 Jbeta reverse. The data were produced by immunoSEQ multiplex PCR, yet TCRdb's version contains in-frame clones alone and is incomplete. This table has 120,000 to 150,000 clones, around three quarters appearing once. The specimen was PBMCs. These receptors were taken from a woman aged 35 to 49 in good health and CMV-seropositive.

The V gene is TRBV19, the J gene TRBJ2-2, with D hard to call. Germline CDR1 LNHDA, CDR2 SQIVND (reference sequence). The CDR3 runs to 13 residues. Trimming cost V 5 bases and J 1 base, with 5 bases left between them. This CDR3 reads CASSSLNTGELFF. The CDR3 bases are TGTGCCAGTAGTTCTTTGAACACCGGGGAGCTGTTTTTT.

V usage is TRBV5-1 and J usage is TRBJ2-2, with TRBD2 identical over 10 bases. The V and J ends lost 0 bases and 6 bases, in that order; junction bases with no gene match: 8. The CDR3 sequence is 17 residues long. The germline V gene encodes CDR1 SGHRS and CDR2 YFSETQ. CDR3: CASSLAMSSGGPGELFF. The CDR3 nucleotides read TGCGCCAGCAGCTTGGCAATGTCTAGCGGGGGTCCCGGGGAGCTGTTTTTT. The variable domain in full, with the rest retrieved from reference TRBV5-1 and TRBJ2-2, is KAGVTQTPRYLIKTRGQQVTLSCSPISGHRSVSWYQQTPGQGLQFLFEYFSETQRNKGNFPGRFSGRQFSNSRSEMNVSTLELGDSALYLCASSLAMSSGGPGELFFGEGSRLTVL.

V and J are TRBV9 and TRBJ2-5; D is possibly TRBD2 (7 bases). The ends were cut back, 4 bases at V and 5 bases at J, with 15 bases in the middle. The CDR3 runs to 14 residues. Germline V gene data show CDR1 as SGDLS and CDR2 as YYNGEE. CDR3 in DNA: TGTGCCAGCAGCCCCCTGGGGGGGGCTGAGACCCAGTACTTC. Encoded protein: CASSPLGGAETQYF.

The genes are TRBV2 and TRBJ1-4, with no clear D. Germline assignment: CDR1 SNHLY and CDR2 FYNNEI. V shed 5 bases and J shed 6 bases, with 10 bases lying between them. The CDR3 spans 13 residues. CDR3 in DNA: TGTGCCAGCAGTTATTACAGCTATGAAAAACTGTTTTTT. This gives the protein CASSYYSYEKLFF. The complete variable domain, with remaining parts taken from reference TRBV2 and TRBJ1-4, reads EPEVTQTPSHQVTQMGQEVILRCVPISNHLYFYWYRQILGQKVEFLVSFYNNEISEKSEIFDDQFSVERPDGSNFTLKIRSTKLEDSAMYFCASSYYSYEKLFFGSGTQLSVL.

CDR3 nucleotide sequence: TGTGCCAGCAGCGTAGGCTGGAATTACCGAGGGGGAGAGACCCAGTACTTC. Translated: CASSVGWNYRGGETQYF. This sequence joins TRBV9 and TRBJ2-5; a possible D gene is TRBD1 (6 bases). The CDR3 is 17 residues long. The germline V gene encodes CDR1 SGDLS and CDR2 YYNGEE. V was cut by 0 bases and J by 4 bases, with 19 bases left in between.

In this sample, this clone turned up once. The chain couples TRBV5-1 to TRBJ1-6; 8 bases align to TRBD1. V gave up 5 bases and J gave up 3 bases; unmatched junction bases: 4. This CDR3 contains 15 residues. Germline CDR1 and CDR2: SGHRS and YFSETQ. In nucleotides, the CDR3 is TGCGCCAGCAGTGATGGGACAGGCTATAATTCACCCCTCCACTTT. This sequence encodes CASSDGTGYNSPLHF.

The chain is built from TRBV6-6 and TRBJ2-1, with 8 bases lining up with TRBD1. V lost 3 bases, J lost 6 bases, and 7 bases stayed unmatched. The CDR3 loop spans 15 amino acids. Looked up from germline, CDR1 is MNHNY and CDR2 is SVGAGI (reference sequence). In DNA form, the CDR3 reads TGTGCCAGCAGTTATGGTCAGGGGGCTAGCAATGAGCAGTTCTTC. It translates to CASSYGQGASNEQFF.

V is TRBV5-6 and J is TRBJ2-1; D is unresolved. Germline V gene data show CDR1 as SGHDT and CDR2 as YYEEEE. The CDR3 is 12 amino acids. The V end was cut by 0 bases, the J end by 9 bases, with 7 bases between. This chain's CDR3 is CASSLGWAEQFF. The CDR3 nucleotides read TGTGCCAGCAGCTTGGGCTGGGCTGAGCAGTTCTTC.

The V and J genes are TRBV5-4 and TRBJ2-3; 8 bases match TRBD2. CDR3 length: 15 amino acids. The ends lost 5 bases at V and 4 bases at J; junction bases unmatched: 9. Germline V CDR1 and CDR2: SGHNT, YYREEE (reference sequence). CDR3 bases: TGTGCCAGCAGGCCTCACGGGGGGGCCTCAGATACGCAGTATTTT. This translates into CASRPHGGASDTQYF.

In this sample, this clone turned up a few times. Written as DNA, the CDR3 is TGTGCCAGCTCACCGGGACAGGGAAATACCGGGGAGCTGTTTTTT. It encodes CASSPGQGNTGELFF. J is TRBJ2-2 and V is TRBV18; the match to TRBD1 covers 9 bases. The V and J ends lost 3 bases and 5 bases, in that order; junction bases with no gene match: 4. In germline, CDR1 is KGHSH, CDR2 LQKENI. The CDR3 contains 15 residues.

The chain couples TRBV2 to TRBJ1-5, with D possibly TRBD1 on 5 matching bases. This CDR3 is built from 15 residues. CDR1 and CDR2 from the germline V gene are SNHLY and FYNNEI. V was cut by 4 bases and J by 4 bases, with 14 bases left in between. The CDR3 DNA reads as TGTGCCAGCAGTGCAAGACAGCGGGGAAATCAGCCCCAGCATTTT. It specifies CASSARQRGNQPQHF.

The chain uses TRBV28 and TRBJ1-4; 7 positions agree with TRBD1. Germline V gives CDR1 MDHEN, CDR2 SYDVKM. The V segment lost 5 bases and the J segment 2 bases; nucleotides outside the gene matches: 5. There are 15 residues in the CDR3. The CDR3 region is CASSGSRGTNEKLFF. CDR3 nucleotides: TGTGCCAGCAGTGGGAGCAGGGGGACTAATGAAAAACTGTTTTTT.

The rearrangement links TRBV28 to TRBJ1-2; unclear D gene. The germline CDR1 and CDR2 sequences are MDHEN and SYDVKM. CDR3 length: 13 amino acids. The V gene lost 7 bases and the J gene lost 3 bases, with 12 bases spanning the gap. The CDR3 loop reads CASTPPTHYGYTF. The CDR3 coding sequence is TGTGCCAGCACCCCCCCCACTCACTATGGCTACACCTTC.

The rearrangement links TRBV28 to TRBJ1-1; 8 positions match TRBD1. Germline V gene data show CDR1 as MDHEN and CDR2 as SYDVKM. After removal of 6 bases from V and 3 bases from J, the junction contained 6 bases not matched to a gene. There are 14 residues in the CDR3. The CDR3 spells CASSWGQADTEAFF. The CDR3 coding sequence is TGTGCCAGCAGCTGGGGACAGGCGGACACTGAAGCTTTCTTT.

The gene calls are TRBV6-1 and TRBJ1-4; 9 nucleotides match TRBD1. Trimming removed 3 bases from V and 8 bases from J; junction bases left unmatched: 7. The CDR3 is 15 residues long. Germline V gives CDR1 MNHNS, CDR2 SASEGT. CDR3 region: CASSDPGTGSEKLFF. Written as DNA, the CDR3 is TGTGCCAGCAGTGATCCCGGGACAGGGAGCGAAAAACTGTTTTTT.

The rearrangement joins TRBV4-2 to TRBJ1-3; D is unclear. The CDR3 has 16 amino acids. Trimming took 0 bases from V and 4 from J, leaving 13 bases between them. Germline-derived CDR1 and CDR2 are LGHNA and YNFKEQ. The CDR3 sequence is CASSQDLGGPGNTIYF. The CDR3 DNA follows: TGTGCCAGCAGCCAAGATCTTGGAGGGCCAGGAAACACCATATATTTT.

This clone was counted between two and nine times. This sequence joins TRBV4-1 and TRBJ1-2, with a weak D call TRBD1 (5 bases). CDR1 and CDR2 (germline): MGHRA, YSYEKL. The CDR3 length is 14 residues. V lost 1 base and J 5 bases, leaving 11 bases between the germline ends. The CDR3 spells CASSQVLREYGYTF. The CDR3 DNA reads as TGCGCCAGCAGCCAAGTTCTCAGGGAATATGGCTACACCTTC.

The rearrangement joins TRBV10-3 to TRBJ2-2; D gene unclear. V lost 5 bases to trimming and J lost 5 bases, with 9 bases between them. This CDR3 has 13 residues. Germline lookup yields CDR1 ENHRY and CDR2 SYGVKD. CDR3 sequence reads: CAISSLRTGELFF. The CDR3, as DNA: TGTGCCATCAGTTCGCTCAGGACCGGGGAGCTGTTTTTT.

J is TRBJ2-3 and V is TRBV2, with TRBD1 identical over 10 bases. Trimming removed 6 bases from V and 3 bases from J; junction bases left unmatched: 3. This CDR3 contains 14 residues. Germline CDR1 and CDR2: SNHLY and FYNNEI. This chain's CDR3 is CASRRQGATDTQYF. The DNA of the CDR3 is TGTGCCAGCAGAAGACAGGGGGCGACAGATACGCAGTATTTT.

Concerning this clone itself: The sample carries other DNA sequences with the same CDR3. The CDR3 sequence: CASSEVGGKANQPQHF. DNA of the CDR3: TGTGCCAGCAGTGAGGTCGGAGGGAAAGCTAATCAGCCCCAGCATTTT. The V call is TRBV6-1, the J call TRBJ1-5; D gene unclear. The CDR3 extends over 16 amino acids. Germline V gene data show CDR1 as MNHNS and CDR2 as SASEGT. V lost 3 bases and J lost 4, with 16 bases in between.

The rearrangement joins TRBV14 to TRBJ1-4; no clear D gene. Trimming shortened V by 1 base and J by 0 bases, and 9 bases separated the two germline ends. Germline CDR1 is SGHDN and CDR2 is FVKESK. The CDR3 is made up of 16 amino acids. The CDR3 DNA follows: TGTGCCAGCAGCCAAGCCACGGGAGCAACTAATGAAAAACTGTTTTTT. Protein product: CASSQATGATNEKLFF.

The chain recombines TRBV10-3 with TRBJ2-2; TRBD2 might be the D (6 bases). This CDR3 is 14 amino acids long. Germline values: CDR1 ENHRY, CDR2 SYGVKD. V lost 11 bases to trimming and J lost 3 bases, with 16 bases between them. In DNA, the CDR3 is TGTGCCGTGGGGAGGCAGGTTGACACCGGGGAGCTGTTTTTT. Translation: CAVGRQVDTGELFF.

The chain has TRBV27 and TRBJ1-1, with 8 bases fitting TRBD1. V shed 6 bases and J 10 bases; nucleotides not matched to a gene: 4. Germline CDR1 is MNHEY and CDR2 is SMNVEV (reference sequence). CDR3 size: 11 residues. For the CDR3, the DNA is TGTGCCAGCAGGGGACAGGTTGGAGCTTTCTTT. This translates into CASRGQVGAFF.

The chain combines TRBV4-2 with TRBJ2-3; 10 bases fit TRBD2. The CDR3 consists of 20 residues. The ends lost 0 bases at V and 0 bases at J; junction bases unmatched: 12. The germline V gene has CDR1 LGHNA and CDR2 YNFKEQ. The CDR3 DNA is TGTGCCAGCAGCCAAGAGCGTTTAACTAGCGGGATAATCAGCACAGATACGCAGTATTTT. Its protein product is CASSQERLTSGIISTDTQYF.

The CDR3 nucleotides are TGTGCCAGCAGTCCAGGGGTTGTTGAAAAACTGTTTTTT. Protein: CASSPGVVEKLFF. This chain links TRBV6-1 with TRBJ1-4, with a possible D match to TRBD1 (6 bases). V lost 5 bases and J lost 7, with 11 bases in between. The CDR3 contains 13 residues. Germline CDR1 and CDR2: MNHNS and SASEGT.